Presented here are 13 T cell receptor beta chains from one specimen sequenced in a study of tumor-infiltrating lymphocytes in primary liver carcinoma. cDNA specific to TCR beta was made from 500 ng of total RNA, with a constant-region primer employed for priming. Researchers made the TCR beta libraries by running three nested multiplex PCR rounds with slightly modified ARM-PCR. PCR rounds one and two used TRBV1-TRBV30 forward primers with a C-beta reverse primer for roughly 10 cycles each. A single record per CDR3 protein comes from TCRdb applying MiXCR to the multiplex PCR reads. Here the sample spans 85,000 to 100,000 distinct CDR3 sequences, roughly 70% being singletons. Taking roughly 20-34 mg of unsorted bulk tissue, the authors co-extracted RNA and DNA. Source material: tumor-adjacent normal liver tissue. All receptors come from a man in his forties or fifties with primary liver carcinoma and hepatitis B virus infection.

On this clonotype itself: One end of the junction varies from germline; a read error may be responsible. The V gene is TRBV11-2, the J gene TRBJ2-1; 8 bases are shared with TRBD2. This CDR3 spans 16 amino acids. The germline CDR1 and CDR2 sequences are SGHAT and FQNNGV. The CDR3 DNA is TGTGTCAGCAGCTTGAATATCGGACTAGCTATGGGTGAGCAGTTCTTC. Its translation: CVSSLNIGLAMGEQFF.

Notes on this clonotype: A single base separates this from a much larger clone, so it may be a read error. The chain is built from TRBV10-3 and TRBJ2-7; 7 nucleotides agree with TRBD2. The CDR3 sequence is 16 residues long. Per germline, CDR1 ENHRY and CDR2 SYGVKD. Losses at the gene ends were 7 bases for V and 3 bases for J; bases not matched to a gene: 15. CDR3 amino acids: CAITEGLVLANYEQYF. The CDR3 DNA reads TGTGCCATCACTGAAGGATTAGTACTAGCGAACTACGAGCAGTACTTC.

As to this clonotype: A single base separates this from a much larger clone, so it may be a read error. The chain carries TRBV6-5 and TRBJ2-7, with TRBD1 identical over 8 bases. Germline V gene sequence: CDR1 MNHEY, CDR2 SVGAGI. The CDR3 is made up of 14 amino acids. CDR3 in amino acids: CVSSVDRDSYEQYF. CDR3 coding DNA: TGTGTCAGCAGTGTGGACAGGGATTCCTACGAGCAGTACTTC.

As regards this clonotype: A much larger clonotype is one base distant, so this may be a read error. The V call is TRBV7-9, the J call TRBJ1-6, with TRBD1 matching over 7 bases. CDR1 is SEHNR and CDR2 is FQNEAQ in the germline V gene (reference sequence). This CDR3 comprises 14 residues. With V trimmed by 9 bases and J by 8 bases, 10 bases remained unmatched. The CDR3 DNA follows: TGTGCCAGGAGCACCCGACAGGGACATTCACCCCTCCACTTT. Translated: CARSTRQGHSPLHF.

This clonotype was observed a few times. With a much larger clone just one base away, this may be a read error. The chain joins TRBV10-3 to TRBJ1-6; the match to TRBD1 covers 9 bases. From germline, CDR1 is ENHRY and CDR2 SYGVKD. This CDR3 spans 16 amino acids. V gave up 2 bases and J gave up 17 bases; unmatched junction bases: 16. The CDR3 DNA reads TGTGCCATCAGTGAGACCGGGACAGGGACCGATAGATCAATCCACTTT. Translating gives CAISETGTGTDRSIHF.

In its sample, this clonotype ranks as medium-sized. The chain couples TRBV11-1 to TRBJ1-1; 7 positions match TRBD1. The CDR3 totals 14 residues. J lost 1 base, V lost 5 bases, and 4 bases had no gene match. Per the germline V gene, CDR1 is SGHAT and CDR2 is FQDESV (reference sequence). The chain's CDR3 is CASSPGQTNTEAFF. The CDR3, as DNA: TGTGCCAGCAGCCCGGGACAGACGAACACTGAAGCTTTCTTT.

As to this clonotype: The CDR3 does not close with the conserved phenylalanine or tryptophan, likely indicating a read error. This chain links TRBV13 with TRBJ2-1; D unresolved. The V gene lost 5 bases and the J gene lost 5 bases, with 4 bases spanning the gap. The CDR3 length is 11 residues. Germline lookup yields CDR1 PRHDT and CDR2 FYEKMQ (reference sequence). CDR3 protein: CASSLNNEQFL. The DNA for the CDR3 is TGTGCCAGCAGCCTCAACAATGAGCAGTTCTTG.

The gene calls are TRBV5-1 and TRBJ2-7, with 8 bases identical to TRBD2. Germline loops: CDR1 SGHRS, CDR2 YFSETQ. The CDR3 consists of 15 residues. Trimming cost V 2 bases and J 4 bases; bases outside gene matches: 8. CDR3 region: CASSFTGGALYEQYF. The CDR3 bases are TGCGCCAGCAGCTTCACCGGGGGGGCGCTGTACGAGCAGTACTTC.

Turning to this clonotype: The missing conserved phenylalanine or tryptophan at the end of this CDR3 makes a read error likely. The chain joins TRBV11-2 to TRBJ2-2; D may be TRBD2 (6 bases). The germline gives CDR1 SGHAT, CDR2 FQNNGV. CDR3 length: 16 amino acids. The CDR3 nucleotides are TGTGCCGGCAGCTTAGTGGCGCTAGCGAGAACCGGGGAGCTGTTTTCT. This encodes CAGSLVALARTGELFS.

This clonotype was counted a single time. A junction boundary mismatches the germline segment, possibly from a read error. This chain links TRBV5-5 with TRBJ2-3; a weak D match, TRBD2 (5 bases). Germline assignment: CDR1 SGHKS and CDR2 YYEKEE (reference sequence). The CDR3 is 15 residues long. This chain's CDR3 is CASNLMVARTDTQYF. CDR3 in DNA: TGTGCTAGCAACTTGATGGTAGCGAGAACAGATACGCAGTATTTT.

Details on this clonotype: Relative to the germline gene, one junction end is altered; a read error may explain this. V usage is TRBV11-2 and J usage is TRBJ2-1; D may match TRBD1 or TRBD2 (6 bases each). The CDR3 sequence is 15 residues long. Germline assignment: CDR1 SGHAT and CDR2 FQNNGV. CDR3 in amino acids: CGSSLGGRSYNEQFF. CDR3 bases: TGTGGCAGCAGCTTAGGGGGGAGATCCTACAATGAGCAGTTCTTC.

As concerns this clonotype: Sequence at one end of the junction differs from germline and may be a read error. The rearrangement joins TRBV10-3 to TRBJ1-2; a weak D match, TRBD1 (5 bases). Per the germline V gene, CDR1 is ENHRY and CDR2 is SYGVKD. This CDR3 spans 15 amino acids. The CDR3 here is CVIRDVDSPLYGYTF. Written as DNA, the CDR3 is TGTGTCATCAGAGATGTCGACAGTCCCCTTTATGGCTACACCTTC.

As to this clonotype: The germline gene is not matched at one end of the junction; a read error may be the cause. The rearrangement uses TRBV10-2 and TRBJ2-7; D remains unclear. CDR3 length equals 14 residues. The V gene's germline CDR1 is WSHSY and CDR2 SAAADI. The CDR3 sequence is CASSVDVDPYEQYF. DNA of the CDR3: TGCGCCAGCAGTGTGGATGTCGACCCCTACGAACAGTACTTC.